The clone carrying this T cell receptor beta chain was picked up one time. This entry comes from a study of Ad26.COV2.S vaccination and SARS-CoV-2 variants. V trimming: 3 bases; J trimming: 2 bases; junction bases outside the gene matches: 1. The CDR3 sequence is 14 residues long. The germline V gene encodes CDR1 SGDLS and CDR2 YYNGEE. Profiled with immunoSEQ multiplex PCR; TCRdb holds only in-frame clones, not every one. This sample yields tens of thousands of clones, of which roughly 85% are seen a single time; approximately 15% belongs to the top ten. The specimen was peripheral blood, collected after recovery from COVID-19. This sequence joins TRBV9 and TRBJ2-7, with TRBD2 matching over 11 bases. The clonotype originates from a human donor who had recovered from COVID-19. CDR3: CASSATSGTYEQYF. CDR3 in DNA: TGTGCCAGCAGCGCGACTAGCGGGACCTACGAGCAGTACTTC.